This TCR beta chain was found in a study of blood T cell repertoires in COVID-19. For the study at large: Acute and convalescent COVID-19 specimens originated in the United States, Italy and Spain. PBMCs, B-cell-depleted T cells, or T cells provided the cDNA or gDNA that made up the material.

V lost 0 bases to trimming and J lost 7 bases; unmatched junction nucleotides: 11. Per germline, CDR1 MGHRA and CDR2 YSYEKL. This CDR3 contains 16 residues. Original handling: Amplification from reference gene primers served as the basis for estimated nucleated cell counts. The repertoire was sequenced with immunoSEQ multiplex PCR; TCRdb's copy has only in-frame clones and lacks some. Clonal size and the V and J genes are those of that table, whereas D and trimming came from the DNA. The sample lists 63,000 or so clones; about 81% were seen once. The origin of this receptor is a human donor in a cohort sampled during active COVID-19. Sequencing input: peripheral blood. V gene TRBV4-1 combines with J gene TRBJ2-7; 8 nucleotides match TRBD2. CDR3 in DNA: TGCGCCAGCAGCCAAGAAACGGGACTAGGAAGAGGTGAGCAGTACTTC. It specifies CASSQETGLGRGEQYF.